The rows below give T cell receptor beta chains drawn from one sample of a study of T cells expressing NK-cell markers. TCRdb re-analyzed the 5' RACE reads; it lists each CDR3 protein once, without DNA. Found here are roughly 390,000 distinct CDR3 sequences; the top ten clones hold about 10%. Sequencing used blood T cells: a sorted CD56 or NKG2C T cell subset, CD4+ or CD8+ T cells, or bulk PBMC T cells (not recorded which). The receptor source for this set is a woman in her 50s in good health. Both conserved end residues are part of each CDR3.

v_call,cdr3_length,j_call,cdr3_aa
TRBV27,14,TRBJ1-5,CASSSGLTFGPQHF
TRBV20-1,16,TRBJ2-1,CSARARQSGSYNEQFF
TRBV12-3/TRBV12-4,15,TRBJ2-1,CASSFPGLAYGEQFF
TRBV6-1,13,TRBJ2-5,CASSGTNLETQYF
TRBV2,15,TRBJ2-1,CASSEFREGVNEQFF
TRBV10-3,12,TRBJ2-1,CAIRMGYNEQFF
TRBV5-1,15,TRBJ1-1,CASSTLIMGNTEAFF
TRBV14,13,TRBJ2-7,CASSQEIFYEQYF
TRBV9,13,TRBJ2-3,CASSVGGSDTQYF
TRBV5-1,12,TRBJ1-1,CASSVRGSEAFF
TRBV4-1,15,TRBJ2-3,CASSQEGLRADTQYF
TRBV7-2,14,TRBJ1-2,CASSPGAPLYGYTF
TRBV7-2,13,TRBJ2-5,CASSLVGSGTQYF
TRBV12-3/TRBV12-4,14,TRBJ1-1,CASSLSQGDTEAFF
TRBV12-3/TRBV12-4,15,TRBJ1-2,CASRERGHSNYGYTF
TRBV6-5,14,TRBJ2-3,CASSKDIGTDTQYF
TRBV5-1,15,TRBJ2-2,CASRRQGPTTGELFF
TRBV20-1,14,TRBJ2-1,CSALRDPSPDEQFF
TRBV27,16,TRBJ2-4,CASSHGKMIAKNIQYF
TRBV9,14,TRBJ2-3,CASSESGGGDTQYF
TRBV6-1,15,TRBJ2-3,CASSPTSGGTDTQYF
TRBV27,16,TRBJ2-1,CASSQLTNIAYNEQFF
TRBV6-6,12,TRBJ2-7,CASSGQAYEQYF
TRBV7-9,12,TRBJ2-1,CASSPGQGAQFF
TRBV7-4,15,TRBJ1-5,CASSLGGRVQQPQHF
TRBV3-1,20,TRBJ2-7,CASSQDRSSLPGLSSYEQYF
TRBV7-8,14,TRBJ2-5,CASSITGEKETQYF
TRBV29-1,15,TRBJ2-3,CSVVGPAGDVDTQYF
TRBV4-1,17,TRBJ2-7,CASSQVPVGVSSYEQYF
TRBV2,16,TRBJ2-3,CASSRTSGSFGDTQYF
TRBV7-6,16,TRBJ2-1,CASSLRLADSYNEQFF
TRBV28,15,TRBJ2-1,CASSSPLAGRNEQFF
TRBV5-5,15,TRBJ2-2,CASSLGQLNTGELFF
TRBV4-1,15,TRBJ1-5,CASSRLVVGEQPQHF
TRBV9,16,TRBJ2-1,CASSPELAGLNNEQFF
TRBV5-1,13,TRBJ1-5,CASSLGGAQPQHF